This T cell receptor (beta chain) was recovered during a study of cytomegalovirus exposure and HLA in healthy donors. Regarding the study as a whole: Roughly uniform depth of sequencing across donors was assumed in presence/absence analyses. Upon later analysis, HLA-associated TCR beta chains proved more clonally expanded than other, equally common chains.

CDR3 length: 13 amino acids. Germline-derived CDR1 and CDR2 are SGHNT and YENEEA. On this clone: What it binds is not known. Germline is not matched at one junction end, which may reflect a read error. At the DNA level, this CDR3 is encoded by other sequences in the same sample as well.

The PCR employed 60 Vbeta primers together with 13 Jbeta primers. The repertoire was sequenced with immunoSEQ multiplex PCR; TCRdb's copy has only in-frame clones and lacks some. The specimen's table records more than 110,000 clones. Those who donated were healthy bone marrow donors. The receptor was derived from a man aged 35-49 years in good health and CMV-seronegative. The sequenced sample was PBMCs. The rearrangement uses TRBV11-3 and TRBJ1-1; D remains unclear. This chain's CDR3 is CASSQKSLTEAFF. The CDR3 coding sequence is TGTGCCAGTTCCCAAAAATCTCTAACTGAAGCCTTCTTT.